This T cell receptor beta chain was identified during a study of cytomegalovirus exposure and HLA in healthy donors (dated by TCRdb to about 2017). In terms of the full investigation: In an earlier analysis of 587 of the donors, 276 Gb of sequence data and 90 million to 120 million unique TCR beta sequences from about 190 million T cells were reported. Along with the roughly 710-subject first cohort, a separate validation cohort of around 120 different subjects was used. A handful of DR-DQ haplotypes were handled as single units for association and clustering because linkage in the cohort was strong. Rather than using new phenotypic data, the later analysis identified candidate immune exposures from TCR beta sequences and from how often those sequences occurred across donors. About 330 gigabases of sequencing data and around 85 million unique TCR sequences made up an early release that covered around 640 HLA-typed donors. The aim of the study was to test whether cataloging public T cell receptors could identify signatures of past pathogen exposure. Donor age, sex, ethnicity and CMV serostatus were collected together with the repertoire data. Class I and class II HLA loci were covered by the typing at four-digit resolution. High-throughput TCR immunosequencing, statistical association of individual TCRs with disease status, and machine learning were combined to predict cytomegalovirus infection status. Of the roughly 400 genotyped donors, 65% to 90% were placed in the genetic ancestry cluster associated with self-reported Caucasian donors. Typing coverage differed by locus: A, B, C, DRB1 and DQB1 were typed in about 629-630 donors, DQA1 in about 500, DPA1 in 606, and DPB1 in roughly 470. All discovery cohort repertoires had been generated using a single sequencing platform. In an earlier analysis of over 550 of the donors, high-throughput TCR beta sequencing was used to judge whether each TCR beta V gene segment behaved as functional or pseudogenic. A later genetic analysis used genome-wide SNP genotypes for about three fifths of the 666 donors, treating that subset as a discovery cohort. In a later analysis, previously published TCR beta repertoires from about 640 donors were re-analyzed and high-resolution HLA genotyping was added so that TCR occurrence patterns could be studied. The study profiled the T cell repertoires of fewer than 850 subjects by immunosequencing and related them to cytomegalovirus serostatus. Among roughly 400 genotyped donors of the cohort, an average of about 240,000 unique TCR beta nucleotide sequences was sequenced per donor, of which approximately 19% were non-productive. General study outcomes and caveats: In the study, some 180 TCR beta chains were listed as associated with cytomegalovirus. According to the authors, the approach could potentially be generalized to other disease states and immunological phenotypes. In a later analysis, HLA-associated TCR beta chains were found to be more clonally expanded and to have lower generation probabilities than equally common non-associated chains. Most CMV-associated TCR beta chains appeared to be HLA-restricted in a later analysis, and the HLA associations seemed to be driven largely by CMV exposure. A few of the identified cytomegalovirus-associated TCR beta chains were confirmed in vitro to be specific for cytomegalovirus antigens. Because counts were too low, 15 or so rarely observed V segments, including chromosome 9 orphons, were excluded from the earlier analysis of under 650 of the donors. Immune exposure information for the cohort was limited to CMV serostatus. Some IMGT-functional V segments, including TRBV6-2 and TRBV6-3, could not be distinguished by the 87-base-pair reads and were therefore excluded. In an earlier analysis of more than 450 of the donors, most TCR beta V segments were observed in productive rearrangements about 90% or about 30% of the time, broadly matching IMGT annotations. A further reported finding was that TCR beta sequences accurately predicted the HLA-A and HLA-B alleles for most subjects in the first cohort. Assigning TCR associations to individual alleles was difficult when HLA alleles, especially DR and DQ, strongly co-occurred. At a false discovery rate of 0.05, a later analysis linked some 18,000 TCR beta sequences to specific HLA alleles. Roughly uniform sequencing depth across donors was assumed in presence/absence analyses, although this assumption may not hold. Linkage disequilibrium might explain the correlated functional status among segregating V segments, but an unknown experimental factor could not be ruled out. In a later analysis, several top co-occurrence clusters were reported to appear linked to parvovirus B19, influenza, CMV and Epstein-Barr virus. In both the original and validation cohorts, the classifier was reported to diagnose cytomegalovirus status with high specificity and sensitivity. In a later analysis, TCR association rates were found to vary across HLA loci, with the most associated TCRs seen for DRB1 alleles and the fewest for HLA-C alleles. A later genetic analysis associated a missense DCLRE1C variant with V-gene and J-gene trimming of TCR beta chains, and an independent cohort replicated the association. A cluster of highly shared sequence variants was judged likely to represent a technical artifact of the sequencing pipeline. HLA typing was unavailable for some donors at each locus, so association tests used only the typed subset. In a later genetic analysis, fewer N-insertions in productive TCRs were reported among donors in an Asian-associated ancestry cluster than the 666-donor mean. Most TCR sequences were observed very rarely across donors, whereas some public TCRs were present in many individuals. The cohort was sequenced for TCR beta chains only, and without alpha or paired-chain data the features that could be detected were limited.

In this sample, this clone turned up once. Its antigen is currently not known. Nothing much larger sits one base from this clone, and base qualities are not available. Libraries came from the immunoSEQ multiplex PCR assay. The multiplex PCR relied on a mix of 60 forward primers for TCR Vbeta segments and 13 reverse primers for TCR Jbeta segments. The CDR3 region of rearranged TCR beta genes was amplified from genomic DNA by a multiplex PCR assay. The Illumina HiSeq System was used to sequence the amplified TCR beta libraries as 87-base-pair reads. Per the authors' processing: In a later analysis, some 80 million unique TCR beta chains were counted across the approximately 620 repertoires, and approximately 11 million of these chains were shared by at least two donors. Raw reads were error-corrected and collapsed into unique sequences with a nearest-neighbor algorithm that merged closely related sequences to remove PCR and sequencing errors. Alignment of CDR3 sequences to IMGT reference sequences was used to assign V, D and J gene segments. For a sequence to be retained, at least a six-nucleotide match to both a V gene segment and a J gene segment was required. A rearrangement counted as productive if the CDR3 had no stop codons and remained in frame with V and J, and every other rearrangement counted as non-productive. CDR3 was defined according to IMGT convention as the region running from the second conserved V-encoded cysteine to the conserved J-encoded phenylalanine. The earlier analysis of about 590 of the donors excluded sequences that lacked an unambiguous match to a single V gene segment. In an earlier analysis of 587 of the donors, V segments were called functional above 56.7% productive rearrangements and were called segregating when the between-donor standard deviation exceeded 5%. A statistical classification framework was built for diagnosing cytomegalovirus status from the catalog of TCR beta chain sequences. In a later analysis, TCR nucleotide sequences were compared against IMGT/GENE-DB human TR gene sequences so that V and J genes could be assigned. In a later analysis, CDR3 sequences and most-parsimonious VDJ recombination scenarios were assigned using the TCRdist pipeline. In a later analysis, each TCR beta chain was defined by its CDR3 amino acid sequence together with its V-gene family, and reads lacking a unique V-gene family were excluded. In a later analysis, approximately 640 highly shared, low-generation-probability nucleotide sequences were removed to address suspected cross-contamination and a sequencing artifact. In a later analysis, a clonal expansion index for each public chain was calculated from normalized within-repertoire ranks of inferred template counts. In a later analysis, generation probabilities were computed with a VDJ recombination model fitted to out-of-frame rearrangements, and the resulting probabilities were checked against IGoR. In a later analysis, hypergeometric tests were used to score TCR-TCR, TCR-HLA and TCR-CMV co-occurrence, with a repertoire-size bias correction applied to TCR pairs. False discovery rates were estimated in a later analysis by permuting HLA or CMV assignments 20 times. In a later analysis, co-occurring TCRs were grouped with DBSCAN, and TCRdist sequence similarity was added when clustering was performed within HLA-allele-positive subsets. Repertoires with fewer than 30,000 or more than 120,000 public chains were left out of co-occurrence clustering, as were a handful of repertoires with anomalous nucleotide sharing. This is the immuneACCESS table as TCRdb keeps it, with only in-frame sequences that have V and J called. A part of the clones is gone; compared with another copy, unresolved V genes explain less than half, and the rest is unexplained. That table gives V, J and clone size, and the DNA gave D and trimming. The sample table contains some 140,000 clones; only one count was recorded for around 72% of them. The top ten clonotypes cover about 1.5% of the sample.

The junction carries 5 bases between V and J, which are trimmed by 0 bases and 3 bases respectively. In the germline V gene (reference sequence), CDR1 corresponds to SGHNT and CDR2 to YYREEE. The CDR3 runs 13 residues from the cysteine to the phenylalanine. The sequence is cut down to CDR3 DNA, 39 bases in frame from base 1. The cohort consisted of more than 650 healthy bone marrow donors. All cohort members were sampled while nominally healthy, although unrecorded immune exposures were likely present. The donor was CMV seronegative and belonged to the group of approximately 320 seronegative cohort members. A peripheral blood sample was provided by each donor, and peripheral blood mononuclear cells were used for TCR beta sequencing. Genomic DNA was extracted from the blood cell samples with the Qiagen DNeasy Blood Extraction Kit.

Sequences were obtained from PBMCs. This clonotype was obtained from a woman aged 18-29 years in good health and CMV-seronegative. The chain uses TRBV5-4 and TRBJ2-3; the D segment cannot be called with confidence. At the DNA level, the sequence is TGTGCCAGCAGCTTGGAGCCGACAGATACGCAGTATTTT. Its protein reads: CASSLEPTDTQYF. Joined to the reference TRBV5-4 and TRBJ2-3 proteins, this CDR3 gives the full variable domain: ETGVTQSPTHLIKTRGQQVTLRCSSQSGHNTVSWYQQALGQGPQFIFQYYREEENGRGNFPPRFSGLQFPNYSSELNVNALELDDSALYLCASSLEPTDTQYFGPGTRLTVL.